The entry that follows covers one T cell receptor (beta chain) sequence. CDR3 length: 16 amino acids. Germline CDR1 SGDLS, CDR2 YYNGEE. The total RNA came straight from whole blood, and T cells were not sorted beforehand. TCRdb re-called the 5' RACE reads, yielding one record per CDR3 amino acid sequence without DNA. The sample table sets out approximately 420,000 distinct CDR3 sequences. This entry is derived from a study of monozygotic twins with inflammatory bowel disease. V usage is TRBV9 and J usage is TRBJ2-3; checking the TCRdb D call of TRBD1 is not possible without DNA. This receptor was obtained from a human donor with ulcerative colitis or Crohn's disease, or a healthy co-twin of an affected twin (not recorded which). Input material: blood. This CDR3 is CASSGSGGTSTDTQYF.